Listed below are T cell receptor beta chains from one sample, sequenced in a study of T cells after yellow fever vaccination. One entry per CDR3 protein, called by TCRdb with MiXCR from the 5' RACE reads. Of under 550,000 distinct CDR3 sequences in the sample, 21% were seen once. Sequences were derived from PBMCs, sampled roughly 20 days after the first yellow fever vaccination. The receptors shown here come from a man aged 18 to 29 who received the YFV17D yellow fever vaccine. Both conserved end residues are part of each CDR3. D genes are given only for firm matches. Expanded clones are given a class, and other clones once, few, many or no size at all.

d_call	clone_size	v_call	j_call	cdr3_length	cdr3_nt	cdr3_aa
TRBD2	few	TRBV5-1	TRBJ2-3	17	TGCGCCAGCAGTAGGATAGGACTAGCGGGGACTACAGATACGCAGTATTTT	CASSRIGLAGTTDTQYF
-	few	TRBV5-1	TRBJ2-5	13	TGTGCCAGCAGCTTATTTGCCCAAGAGACCCAGTACTTC	CASSLFAQETQYF
-	-	TRBV10-3	TRBJ2-3	11	TGTGCCATCGGGGATTCAGATACGCAGTATTTT	CAIGDSDTQYF
TRBD1	-	TRBV4-1	TRBJ1-5	14	TGCGCCAGCAGGGGACAGGGGTACGATCAGCCCCAGCATTTT	CASRGQGYDQPQHF
-	-	TRBV6-2/TRBV6-3	TRBJ2-5	16	TGTGCCAGCAGTTACCCGCTCCGGGACAATCGAGAGACCCAGTACTTC	CASSYPLRDNRETQYF
-	few	TRBV6-5	TRBJ1-2	13	TGTGCCAGCAGCTTACAGACTCCCTATGGCTACACCTTC	CASSLQTPYGYTF
-	few	TRBV5-1	TRBJ2-5	13	TGCGCCAGCAGCTTGTTTAGGGTTGAGACCCAGTACTTC	CASSLFRVETQYF
-	-	TRBV6-6	TRBJ2-1	13	TGTGCCAGCAGTTCTGGTCAGCGCAATGAGCAGTTCTTC	CASSSGQRNEQFF
-	-	TRBV9	TRBJ2-5	16	TGTGCCAGCAGCGTAGTGGGAGGAACCCACCAAGAGACCCAGTACTTC	CASSVVGGTHQETQYF
TRBD1	few	TRBV10-3	TRBJ2-5	15	TGTGCCATCAGTGAGTCGACAGGGTCCGCGGGGACCCAGTACTTC	CAISESTGSAGTQYF
-	-	TRBV4-3	TRBJ2-6	14	TGCGCCAGCAGTGACCACTCTGGGGCCAACGTCCTGACTTTC	CASSDHSGANVLTF